One and the same sample provided the 5 T cell receptor beta chains below, sequenced in a study of T cell changes during pregnancy in multiple sclerosis. Profiled with immunoSEQ multiplex PCR; TCRdb holds only in-frame clones, not every one. The sample holds approximately 34,000 clones, less than 95% seen once. The starting material was CD8+ T cells from peripheral blood mononuclear cells, obtained in the first trimester of pregnancy. The receptors come from a female donor with multiple sclerosis, enrolled in a pregnancy study.

The chain links TRBV5-6 to TRBJ2-7; a weak D match, TRBD2 (6 bases). With 4 bases removed from V and 2 bases from J, the gap between germline ends came to 10 bases. The CDR3 is 13 amino acids. Germline CDR1 SGHDT, CDR2 YYEEEE. CDR3 nucleotides: TGTGCCAGCAGCGGGGGGAGGACCTACGAGCAGTACTTC. Its protein is CASSGGRTYEQYF.

The CDR3 protein is CASSFLDEQYF. The CDR3 DNA follows: TGTGCCAGCAGCTTCCTCGACGAGCAGTACTTC. V is TRBV7-9 and J is TRBJ2-7; D remains unclear. The V end lost 3 bases, the J end lost 5 bases, and 5 bases lay between the germline ends. The CDR3 loop spans 11 amino acids. Germline CDR1 reads SEHNR; CDR2 reads FQNEAQ (reference sequence).

This clone was seen just once. This CDR3 is CASSAPDRNYGYTF. As DNA, the CDR3 is TGTGCCAGTAGTGCCCCAGACAGGAACTATGGCTACACCTTC. The genes are TRBV19 and TRBJ1-2; D possibly corresponds to TRBD1 (6 bases). The CDR3 is 14 residues long. Trimming cost V 5 bases and J 2 bases, with 12 bases left between them. Germline-derived CDR1 and CDR2 are LNHDA and SQIVND (reference sequence). Full variable domain (remainder filled in from reference TRBV19 and TRBJ1-2): DGGITQSPKYLFRKEGQNVTLSCEQNLNHDAMYWYRQDPGQGLRLIYYSQIVNDFQKGDIAEGYSVSREKKESFPLTVTSAQKNPTAFYLCASSAPDRNYGYTFGSGTRLTVV.

The J gene is TRBJ2-7, the V gene TRBV7-2; D is undetermined. Per germline, CDR1 SGHTA and CDR2 FQGNSA. Trimming removed 1 base from V and 2 bases from J, with 6 bases in between. This CDR3 is 13 amino acids long. CDR3 nucleotide sequence: TGTGCCAGCAGCTTAGGAGTAACCTACGAGCAGTACTTC. It encodes CASSLGVTYEQYF.

The chain couples TRBV28 to TRBJ2-7, with 9 bases matching TRBD1. The CDR3 covers 18 residues. V dropped 6 bases and J dropped 2; count of bases not matched to a gene: 17. Germline V CDR1 and CDR2: MDHEN, SYDVKM. The CDR3 sequence: CASSGTGIETPRPYEQYF. Written as DNA, the CDR3 is TGTGCCAGCAGCGGGACAGGGATAGAGACACCCCGCCCCTACGAGCAGTACTTC.